This T cell receptor (beta chain) appears in the sequencing data of a study of OX40 agonist ivuxolimab in advanced cancers. The V and J ends lost 3 bases and 7 bases, in that order; junction bases with no gene match: 6. This CDR3 has 14 amino acids. Germline values: CDR1 MRHNA, CDR2 SNTAGT. Data came from immunoSEQ multiplex PCR; TCRdb stores just in-frame clones and leaves some out. The data show about 24,000 clones, 80% to 90% seen once. The origin of this receptor is an adult with an advanced solid tumor such as melanoma, head and neck, liver or kidney cancer. The V and J genes are TRBV6-4 and TRBJ2-1; 7 bases match TRBD2. This material consisted of CD4+ or CD8+ T cells sorted from blood, taken in a trial of the OX40 agonist ivuxolimab. CDR3 DNA: TGTGCCAGCAGTGAAAGCGGGAATAGTAATGAGCAGTTCTTC. Translating gives CASSESGNSNEQFF.